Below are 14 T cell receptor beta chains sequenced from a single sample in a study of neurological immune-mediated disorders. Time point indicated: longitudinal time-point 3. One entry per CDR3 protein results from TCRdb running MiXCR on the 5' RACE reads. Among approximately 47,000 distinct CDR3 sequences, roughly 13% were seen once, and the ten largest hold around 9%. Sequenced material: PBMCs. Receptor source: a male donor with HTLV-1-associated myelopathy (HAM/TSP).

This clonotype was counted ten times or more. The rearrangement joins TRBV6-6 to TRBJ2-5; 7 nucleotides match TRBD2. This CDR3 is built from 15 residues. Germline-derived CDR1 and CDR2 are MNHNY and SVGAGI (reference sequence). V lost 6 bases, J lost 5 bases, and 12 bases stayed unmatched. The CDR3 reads CASSDGGGVAETQYF. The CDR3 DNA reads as TGTGCCAGCAGCGATGGGGGAGGGGTCGCGGAGACCCAGTACTTC.

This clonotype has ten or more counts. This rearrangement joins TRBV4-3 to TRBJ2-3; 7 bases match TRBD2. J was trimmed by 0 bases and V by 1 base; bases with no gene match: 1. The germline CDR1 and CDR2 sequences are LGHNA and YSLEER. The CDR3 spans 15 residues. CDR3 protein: CASSQGGGSTDTQYF. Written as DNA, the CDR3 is TGCGCCAGCAGCCAAGGGGGGGGAAGCACAGATACGCAGTATTTT.

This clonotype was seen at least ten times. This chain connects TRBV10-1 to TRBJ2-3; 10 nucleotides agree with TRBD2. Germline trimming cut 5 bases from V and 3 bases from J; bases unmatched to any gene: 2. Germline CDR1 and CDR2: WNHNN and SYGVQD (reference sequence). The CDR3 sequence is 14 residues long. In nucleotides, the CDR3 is TGCGCCAGCAGTAGCGGGGGGGTGACAGATACGCAGTATTTT. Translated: CASSSGGVTDTQYF.

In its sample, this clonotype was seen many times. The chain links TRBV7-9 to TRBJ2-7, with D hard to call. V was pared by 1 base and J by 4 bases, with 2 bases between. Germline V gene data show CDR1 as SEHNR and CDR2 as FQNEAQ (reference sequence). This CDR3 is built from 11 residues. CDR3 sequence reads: CASSLEYEQYF. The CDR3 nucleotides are TGTGCCAGCAGCTTAGAGTACGAGCAGTACTTC.

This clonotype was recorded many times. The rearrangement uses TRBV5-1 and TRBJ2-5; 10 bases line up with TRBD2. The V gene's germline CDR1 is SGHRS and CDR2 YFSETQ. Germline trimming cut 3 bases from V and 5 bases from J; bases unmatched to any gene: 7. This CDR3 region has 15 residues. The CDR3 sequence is CASSYSGGAPETQYF. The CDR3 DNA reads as TGCGCCAGCAGCTACAGCGGGGGGGCGCCCGAGACCCAGTACTTC.

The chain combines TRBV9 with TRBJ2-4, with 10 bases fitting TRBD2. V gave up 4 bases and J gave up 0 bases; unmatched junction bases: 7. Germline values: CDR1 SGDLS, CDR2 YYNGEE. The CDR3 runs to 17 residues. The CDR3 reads CASSTGLASLAKNIQYF. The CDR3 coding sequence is TGTGCCAGCAGCACGGGACTAGCGAGTTTAGCCAAAAACATTCAGTACTTC.

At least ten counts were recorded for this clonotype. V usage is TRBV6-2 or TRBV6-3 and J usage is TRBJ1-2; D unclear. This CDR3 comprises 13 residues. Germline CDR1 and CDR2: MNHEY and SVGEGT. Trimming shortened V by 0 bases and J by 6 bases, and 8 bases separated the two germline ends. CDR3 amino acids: CASSYSPGDGYTF. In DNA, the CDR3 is TGTGCCAGCAGTTACTCACCCGGGGATGGCTACACCTTC.

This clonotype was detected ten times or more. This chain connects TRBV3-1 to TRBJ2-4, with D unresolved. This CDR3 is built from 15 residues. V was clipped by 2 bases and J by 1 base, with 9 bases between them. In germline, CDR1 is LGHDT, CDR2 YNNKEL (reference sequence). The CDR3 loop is CASSQWVGAKNIQYF. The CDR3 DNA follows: TGTGCCAGCAGCCAATGGGTCGGGGCCAAAAACATTCAGTACTTC.

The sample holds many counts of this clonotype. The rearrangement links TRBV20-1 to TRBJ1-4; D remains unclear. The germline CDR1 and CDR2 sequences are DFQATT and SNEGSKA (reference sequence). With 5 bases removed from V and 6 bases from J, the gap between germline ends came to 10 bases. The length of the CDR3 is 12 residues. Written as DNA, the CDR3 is TGCAGTGCTTCCCTGGGGTATGAAAAACTGTTTTTT. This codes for CSASLGYEKLFF.

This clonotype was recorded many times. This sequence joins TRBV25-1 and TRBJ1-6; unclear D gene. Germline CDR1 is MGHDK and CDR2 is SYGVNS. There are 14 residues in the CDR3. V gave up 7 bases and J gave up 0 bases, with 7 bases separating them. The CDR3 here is CASKRSSYNSPLHF. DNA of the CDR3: TGTGCCAGCAAGAGGTCCTCCTATAATTCACCCCTCCACTTT.

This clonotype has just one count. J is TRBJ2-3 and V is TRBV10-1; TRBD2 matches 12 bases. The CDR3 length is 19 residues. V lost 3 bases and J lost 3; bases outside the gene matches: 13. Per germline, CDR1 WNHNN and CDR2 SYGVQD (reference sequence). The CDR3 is CASSDPGLAGTASTDTQYF. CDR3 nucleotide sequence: TGCGCCAGCAGTGATCCCGGACTAGCGGGGACAGCTAGTACAGATACGCAGTATTTT.

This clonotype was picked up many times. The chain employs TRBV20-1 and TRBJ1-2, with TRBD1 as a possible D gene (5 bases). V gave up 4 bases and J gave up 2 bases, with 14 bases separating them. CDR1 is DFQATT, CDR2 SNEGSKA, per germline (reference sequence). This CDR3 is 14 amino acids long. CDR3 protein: CSATWDGTNYGYTF. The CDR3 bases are TGCAGTGCTACGTGGGACGGAACCAACTATGGCTACACCTTC.

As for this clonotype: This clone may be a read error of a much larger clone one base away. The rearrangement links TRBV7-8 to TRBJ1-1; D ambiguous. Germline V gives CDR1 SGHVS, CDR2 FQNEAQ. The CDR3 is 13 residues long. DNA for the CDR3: TGTGCCAGCAGCTTAGCGATTTGGGGAGAGGCTTACTTT. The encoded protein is CASSLAIWGEAYF.

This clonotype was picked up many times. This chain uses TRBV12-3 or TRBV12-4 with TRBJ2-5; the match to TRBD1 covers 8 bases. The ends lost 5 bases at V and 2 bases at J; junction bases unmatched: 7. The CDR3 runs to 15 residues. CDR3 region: CASSPGQVGQETQYF. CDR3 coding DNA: TGTGCCAGCAGTCCGGGACAGGTGGGTCAAGAGACCCAGTACTTC.